A selection of T cell receptor beta chains follows, all from one sample in a study of shared clonotypes between healthy human individuals. Profiled with immunoSEQ multiplex PCR; TCRdb holds only in-frame clones, not every one. The data show approximately 1.1 million clones, more than 75% seen once. Sequencing was performed on memory CD4+ T cells from PBMCs. These receptors came from a man aged 18 to 29 in good health. Some clones in this sample may be carry-over from other donors' samples. CDR3s leave out the opening cysteine and the closing phenylalanine or tryptophan. The order of the fields is J gene, CDR3 length, clone size, V gene, CDR3 protein. Rows may omit the clone size; those that give it use once, few, many or a size class.

>TRBJ2-5|12|.|TRBV19
ASSIREGQETQY
>TRBJ2-7|11|.|TRBV6-1
ASSEHREYEQY
>TRBJ2-1|15|.|TRBV5-4
ASSLGTSGNPYNEQF
>TRBJ2-7|16|.|TRBV4-1
ASSPLPLLAGSSYEQY
>TRBJ2-7|14|.|TRBV27
ASSKWVGGPAYEQY
>TRBJ2-1|16|.|TRBV7-3
ASSLRGGTGGPDNEQF
>TRBJ1-2|14|.|TRBV5-5
ASSNGLTAQYYGYT
>TRBJ2-2|12|once|TRBV5-1
ASSGGLVPGELF
>TRBJ2-3|14|.|TRBV5-1
ASSSPSGRVGDTQY
>TRBJ2-4|14|.|TRBV30
AWSRGLGGGTDIQY
>TRBJ2-5|15|many|TRBV7-3
ASSLNETSGDQETQY
>TRBJ1-1|11|.|TRBV7-9
ASGWGAVTEAF
>TRBJ2-6|17|.|TRBV6-7
ASSFVRGREGSGANVLT
>TRBJ1-1|9|few|TRBV2
ASREEVQAF